Listed here are 17 T cell receptor beta chains from one sample, sequenced in a study of blood T cell repertoires in COVID-19. The data were produced by immunoSEQ multiplex PCR, yet TCRdb's version contains in-frame clones alone and is incomplete. The sample consists of fewer than 400,000 clones, approximately 86% of them appearing once. What was sequenced was peripheral blood. The origin of the receptors is a human donor in a cohort sampled during active COVID-19.

This chain uses TRBV10-3 with TRBJ1-3, with D perhaps TRBD1 (6 bases). The CDR3 runs to 15 residues. Germline V gives CDR1 ENHRY, CDR2 SYGVKD. The germline V and J ends were trimmed by 5 bases and 3 bases, with 14 bases remaining between them. The CDR3: CAISPRGGGGNTIYF. CDR3 bases: TGTGCCATCAGTCCTCGCGGGGGCGGTGGAAACACCATATATTTT.

V usage is TRBV28 and J usage is TRBJ1-1, with D tentatively TRBD1 (6 bases). The CDR3 is 15 residues long. Trimming took off 6 bases at V and 5 bases at J, with 19 bases between the two ends. The germline gives CDR1 MDHEN, CDR2 SYDVKM. CDR3 in DNA: TGTGCCAGCAGACGTAAACGGGGGGCGATGACTGAAGCTTTCTTT. Its protein product is CASRRKRGAMTEAFF.

The sample holds one count of this clone. The genes are TRBV6-2 or TRBV6-3 and TRBJ1-2; 7 nucleotides line up with TRBD1. V was clipped by 5 bases and J by 6 bases; unmatched bases: 12. The CDR3 is 15 amino acids. In germline, CDR1 is MNHEY, CDR2 SVGEGT. Here the CDR3 DNA reads TGTGCCAGCAGTAGATACAGGGGAAACGAAGATGGCTACACCTTC. Residues: CASSRYRGNEDGYTF.

This chain joins TRBV2 and TRBJ2-3; a possible D gene is TRBD1 (6 bases). CDR1 and CDR2 (germline): SNHLY, FYNNEI. V was clipped by 5 bases and J by 1 base, with 13 bases between them. This CDR3 spans 15 amino acids. The CDR3 DNA sequence: TGTGCCAGCAGTCCTAGGCCAGGGGGCACAGATACGCAGTATTTT. Its translation: CASSPRPGGTDTQYF.

There are a few counts of this clone. The chain is built from TRBV18 and TRBJ1-3; D gene unclear. V lost 3 bases, J lost 0 bases, and 6 bases lay in between. The CDR3 runs 14 residues. Germline lookup yields CDR1 KGHSH and CDR2 LQKENI. The CDR3 sequence: CASSPTVSGNTIYF. In DNA, the CDR3 is TGTGCCAGCTCACCCACGGTCTCTGGAAACACCATATATTTT.

V gene TRBV7-8 combines with J gene TRBJ1-3; D may be TRBD1 (5 bases). Trimming took 5 bases from V and 0 from J, leaving 14 bases between them. The germline gives CDR1 SGHVS, CDR2 FQNEAQ. The CDR3 is made up of 16 amino acids. CDR3 DNA: TGTGCCAGCAGCCAAGGGGCCTCAACCTCTGGAAACACCATATATTTT. As protein: CASSQGASTSGNTIYF.

The chain carries TRBV11-2 and TRBJ1-2, with 9 bases that match TRBD1. After removal of 6 bases from V and 8 bases from J, the junction contained 10 bases not matched to a gene. CDR3 length equals 14 residues. The germline CDR1 and CDR2 sequences are SGHAT and FQNNGV. CDR3 residues: CASRIQGALGGYTF. Written as DNA, the CDR3 is TGTGCCAGCAGAATACAGGGGGCATTGGGAGGCTACACCTTC. Full variable domain (rest looked up from reference TRBV11-2 and TRBJ1-2): EAGVAQSPRYKIIEKRQSVAFWCNPISGHATLYWYQQILGQGPKLLIQFQNNGVVDDSQLPKDRFSAERLKGVDSTLKIQPAKLEDSAVYLCASRIQGALGGYTFGSGTRLTVV.

This clone was counted a few times. The J gene is TRBJ1-6, the V gene TRBV7-2, with 11 nucleotides matching TRBD1. Looked up from germline, CDR1 is SGHTA and CDR2 is FQGNSA. The CDR3 has 16 amino acids. V dropped 4 bases and J dropped 7; count of bases not matched to a gene: 6. CDR3 nucleotides: TGTGCCAGCAGCTCCCATCGGACAGGGGGCAATTCACCCCTCCACTTT. This codes for CASSSHRTGGNSPLHF.

This CDR3 reads CASSPTGTGGRGLNGYTF. DNA of the CDR3: TGTGCCAGCTCCCCCACCGGGACAGGGGGCCGAGGACTAAATGGCTACACCTTC. The rearrangement joins TRBV18 to TRBJ1-2; 12 bases line up with TRBD1. V was clipped by 6 bases and J by 6 bases; unmatched bases: 17. This CDR3 has 18 residues. The germline CDR1 and CDR2 sequences are KGHSH and LQKENI.

This chain links TRBV27 with TRBJ1-5; unclear D gene. V dropped 6 bases and J dropped 3 bases, with 12 bases sitting between them. The germline V gene has CDR1 MNHEY and CDR2 SMNVEV (reference sequence). The CDR3 extends over 14 amino acids. The CDR3 sequence is CASSPQAFNQPQHF. Written as DNA, the CDR3 is TGTGCCAGCAGCCCTCAGGCCTTCAATCAGCCCCAGCATTTT.

The J gene is TRBJ2-3, the V gene TRBV6-5; 9 nucleotides match TRBD1. This CDR3 comprises 16 residues. J was trimmed by 3 bases and V by 4 bases; bases with no gene match: 8. CDR1 and CDR2 from the germline V gene are MNHEY and SVGAGI. The chain's CDR3 is CASSLSGTGITDTQYF. In nucleotides, the CDR3 is TGTGCCAGCAGTTTATCCGGGACAGGGATAACAGATACGCAGTATTTT.

This chain connects TRBV9 to TRBJ1-6; D unresolved. Germline V gene lookup returns CDR1 SGDLS and CDR2 YYNGEE. Trimming cost V 1 base and J 6 bases, with 8 bases left between them. The CDR3 sequence is 14 residues long. CDR3 nucleotide sequence: TGTGCCAGCAGCGTAAGTGCGCGTAATTCACCCCTCCACTTT. This codes for CASSVSARNSPLHF.

The chain joins TRBV7-2 to TRBJ1-4, with D tentatively TRBD1 (5 bases). With 5 bases removed from V and 7 bases from J, the gap between germline ends came to 14 bases. Germline loops: CDR1 SGHTA, CDR2 FQGNSA. This CDR3 contains 14 residues. CDR3 coding DNA: TGTGCCAGCAGCCCACCCTGGGGGGGTGAAAAACTGTTTTTT. Translated, it gives CASSPPWGGEKLFF.

V gene TRBV3-1 (or the pseudogene TRBV3-2) combines with J gene TRBJ1-2; D possibly corresponds to TRBD1 (6 bases). The CDR3 loop spans 13 amino acids. With 3 bases removed from V and 1 base from J, the gap between germline ends came to 6 bases. Per germline, CDR1 LGHDT and CDR2 YNNKEL (reference sequence). CDR3 sequence: CASSHRGNYGYTF. The CDR3 DNA follows: TGTGCCAGCAGCCACAGGGGTAACTATGGCTACACCTTC.

The genes are TRBV21-1 and TRBJ2-6; the table's D call TRBD1 went unverified against the DNA. TRBV21-1 is termed a pseudogene. The CDR3 has 17 amino acids. CDR3 region: CASTATDLSSGANVLTF. The CDR3 DNA follows: TGTGCCAGCACTGCGACAGATTTAAGCTCTGGGGCCAACGTCCTGACTTTC.

The chain uses TRBV14 and TRBJ2-1; 9 nucleotides agree with TRBD2. Germline values: CDR1 SGHDN, CDR2 FVKESK. Trimming cost V 1 base and J 10 bases; bases outside gene matches: 14. The CDR3 is 17 amino acids. The CDR3 DNA reads TGTGCCAGCAGCCAAGGTCCGATGGGGACTAGCACGAAAGAGCAGTTCTTC. Residues: CASSQGPMGTSTKEQFF.

Only a few counts were recorded for this clone. This chain joins TRBV20-1 and TRBJ2-3; 13 bases map to TRBD2. The V gene end was trimmed by 3 bases and the J gene end by 5 bases; junction bases not matched to a gene: 2. The CDR3 runs to 14 residues. Looked up from germline, CDR1 is DFQATT and CDR2 is SNEGSKA (reference sequence). The CDR3 nucleotides read TGCAGTGCTAGTGGGACTAGCGGGGTAGATACGCAGTATTTT. Its protein product is CSASGTSGVDTQYF.